These 12 T cell receptor beta chains originate from one sample sequenced in a study of blood T cell repertoires in COVID-19. Profiled with immunoSEQ multiplex PCR; TCRdb holds only in-frame clones, not every one. The table has 350,000 to 450,000 clones, around nine tenths seen once; the top ten hold under 3%. Sequenced: peripheral blood. These receptors all come from a human donor in a cohort sampled during active COVID-19.

CDR3 bases: TGTGCCAGCAACTTCGGGCTAGGGGCGGGGTTGGCCAAAAACATTCAGTACTTC. As protein: CASNFGLGAGLAKNIQYF. The V gene is TRBV28, the J gene TRBJ2-4; D possibly corresponds to TRBD2 (6 bases). The CDR3 is 18 amino acids. V lost 7 bases and J 1 base, leaving 23 bases between the germline ends. The V gene's germline CDR1 is MDHEN and CDR2 SYDVKM. The whole variable domain, remainder taken from reference TRBV28 and TRBJ2-4, is DVKVTQSSRYLVKRTGEKVFLECVQDMDHENMFWYRQDPGLGLRLIYFSYDVKMKEKGDIPEGYSVSREKKERFSLILESASTNQTSMYLCASNFGLGAGLAKNIQYFGAGTRLSVL.

V gene TRBV7-9 combines with J gene TRBJ2-2; no firm D call. Germline CDR1 SEHNR, CDR2 FQNEAQ (reference sequence). The CDR3 covers 15 residues. Trimming shortened V by 5 bases and J by 3 bases, and 13 bases separated the two germline ends. CDR3 DNA sequence: TGTGCCAGCAGCGCGGTACCACCCGACACCGGGGAGCTGTTTTTT. Translated: CASSAVPPDTGELFF.

The rearrangement uses TRBV4-1 and TRBJ1-2; perhaps TRBD1 as D (6 bases). Trimming took 1 base from V and 3 from J, leaving 12 bases between them. Germline CDR1 is MGHRA and CDR2 is YSYEKL. This CDR3 is 15 amino acids long. The CDR3 DNA is TGCGCCAGCAGCCAAGTGTGGGAGGGGGACTATGGCTACACCTTC. As protein: CASSQVWEGDYGYTF.

This clone was recorded once. This chain links TRBV24-1 with TRBJ2-5; weak D call: TRBD2 (5 bases). The CDR3 loop spans 16 amino acids. Trimming took 3 bases from V and 4 from J, leaving 17 bases between them. Germline lookup yields CDR1 KGHDR and CDR2 SFDVKD. CDR3 residues: CATSDHTSSHGETQYF. DNA of the CDR3: TGTGCCACCAGTGATCATACTAGTTCCCACGGAGAGACCCAGTACTTC.

The chain recombines TRBV28 with TRBJ2-2; 8 bases fit TRBD2. From germline, CDR1 is MDHEN and CDR2 SYDVKM. This CDR3 contains 17 residues. The V gene end was trimmed by 5 bases and the J gene end by 3 bases; junction bases not matched to a gene: 11. Here the CDR3 reads CASSKGLVPLDTGELFF. CDR3 bases: TGTGCCAGCAGTAAGGGACTAGTTCCCTTAGACACCGGGGAGCTGTTTTTT.

The chain links TRBV5-6 to TRBJ2-7; 9 nucleotides agree with TRBD2. Trimming at V came to 1 base and at J to 5 bases, leaving 7 bases not matched to a gene. The CDR3 is 15 amino acids. From germline, CDR1 is SGHDT and CDR2 YYEEEE. This chain's CDR3 is CASSLRVAGVDEQYF. The CDR3 nucleotides read TGTGCCAGCAGCTTGAGAGTAGCGGGGGTTGACGAGCAGTACTTC.

In DNA form, the CDR3 reads TGTGCCACCAGTGACGCGGGACTGCATGATGGCTACACCTTC. Protein product: CATSDAGLHDGYTF. This rearrangement joins TRBV24-1 to TRBJ1-2, with TRBD1 as a possible D gene (5 bases). There are 14 residues in the CDR3. Germline CDR1 is KGHDR and CDR2 is SFDVKD. The V end was cut by 4 bases, the J end by 6 bases, with 14 bases between.

The chain employs TRBV30 and TRBJ1-5, with no clear D. Germline-derived CDR1 and CDR2 are GTSNPN and SVGIG (reference sequence). The CDR3 contains 16 residues. V lost 3 bases and J lost 4, with 19 bases in between. DNA of the CDR3: TGTGCCTGGAGCCCGACGACCGGGGTCTCTAATCAGCCCCAGCATTTT. Encoded protein: CAWSPTTGVSNQPQHF. The whole variable domain, remainder taken from reference TRBV30 and TRBJ1-5, is SQTIHQWPATLVQPVGSPLSLECTVEGTSNPNLYWYRQAAGRGLQLLFYSVGIGQISSEVPQNLSASRPQDRQFILSSKKLLLSDSGFYLCAWSPTTGVSNQPQHFGDGTRLSIL.

The chain employs TRBV6-5 and TRBJ1-1, with D unresolved. The CDR3 contains 14 residues. CDR1 and CDR2 (germline): MNHEY, SVGAGI. V lost 2 bases to trimming and J lost 2 bases, with 9 bases between them. CDR3 nucleotide sequence: TGTGCCAGCAGTTACGGGCGGGCAAACACTGAAGCTTTCTTT. Translating gives CASSYGRANTEAFF.

This chain connects TRBV5-6 to TRBJ2-5; 11 bases agree with TRBD2. This CDR3 spans 17 amino acids. The V segment lost 0 bases and the J segment 5 bases; nucleotides outside the gene matches: 9. CDR1 and CDR2 from the germline V gene are SGHDT and YYEEEE. The CDR3 spells CASSLGLAGGSWETQYF. The CDR3 region has the DNA TGTGCCAGCAGCTTGGGATTAGCGGGAGGGAGCTGGGAGACCCAGTACTTC.

The rearrangement links TRBV19 to TRBJ1-1, with D tentatively TRBD1 (6 bases). The length of the CDR3 is 14 residues. The germline CDR1 and CDR2 sequences are LNHDA and SQIVND (reference sequence). Trimming took off 8 bases at V and 6 bases at J, with 19 bases between the two ends. CDR3 region: CASLMEQGYSEAFF. The DNA of the CDR3 is TGTGCCAGTCTAATGGAGCAGGGGTACTCTGAAGCTTTCTTT.

The chain uses TRBV5-4 and TRBJ2-3; D gene unclear. Germline V gene sequence: CDR1 SGHNT, CDR2 YYREEE (reference sequence). Deletions cut 4 bases from V and 5 bases from J, with 17 bases between. The CDR3 is 15 residues long. The CDR3 spells CASSEELSRLDTQYF. The DNA of the CDR3 is TGTGCCAGCAGCGAGGAGCTATCTCGATTAGATACGCAGTATTTT.